Each of the 32 T cell receptor beta chains below was sequenced from the same sample in a study of T cell responses to AZD1222 COVID-19 vaccine. The assay was immunoSEQ multiplex PCR, and TCRdb's table has in-frame clones only and misses some. The table shows 100,000 to 150,000 clones, with 85% to 95% occurring only once. The source was peripheral blood, collected on day 0 of AZD1222 vaccination. The receptors were sampled from an adult in good health.

The chain joins TRBV11-2 to TRBJ1-1; D remains ambiguous. The CDR3 is 16 amino acids. V gave up 0 bases and J gave up 1 base, with 12 bases separating them. Germline assignment: CDR1 SGHAT and CDR2 FQNNGV. The DNA of the CDR3 is TGTGCCAGCAGCTTAGATCTGGGAAGAACGAACACTGAAGCTTTCTTT. Residues: CASSLDLGRTNTEAFF. The variable domain in full, completed from reference TRBV11-2 and TRBJ1-1, reads EAGVAQSPRYKIIEKRQSVAFWCNPISGHATLYWYQQILGQGPKLLIQFQNNGVVDDSQLPKDRFSAERLKGVDSTLKIQPAKLEDSAVYLCASSLDLGRTNTEAFFGQGTRLTVV.

CDR3 coding DNA: TGTGCCAGCACCCAGGGGGTCCTCTCTGGAAACACCATATATTTT. Its protein product is CASTQGVLSGNTIYF. V and J are TRBV3-1 (or the pseudogene TRBV3-2) and TRBJ1-3; 7 bases map to TRBD1. The length of the CDR3 is 15 residues. V lost 7 bases and J lost 0; bases outside the gene matches: 6. Germline values: CDR1 LGHDT, CDR2 YNNKEL (reference sequence).

The chain employs TRBV3-1 (or the pseudogene TRBV3-2) and TRBJ1-1; D remains ambiguous. Germline lookup yields CDR1 LGHDT and CDR2 YNNKEL (reference sequence). CDR3 size: 13 residues. The V gene lost 4 bases and the J gene lost 4 bases, with 10 bases spanning the gap. CDR3 protein: CASSRVEGTEAFF. CDR3 coding DNA: TGTGCCAGCAGCCGGGTCGAGGGCACTGAAGCTTTCTTT.

The chain links TRBV5-4 to TRBJ2-2; the D gene is possibly TRBD1 (5 bases). Germline values: CDR1 SGHNT, CDR2 YYREEE (reference sequence). This CDR3 has 13 amino acids. V shed 4 bases and J shed 3 bases, with 7 bases lying between them. This CDR3 reads CASSLTDTGELFF. The CDR3 nucleotides are TGTGCCAGCAGCCTGACAGACACCGGGGAGCTGTTTTTT. The full variable domain, rest sourced from reference TRBV5-4 and TRBJ2-2, is ETGVTQSPTHLIKTRGQQVTLRCSSQSGHNTVSWYQQALGQGPQFIFQYYREEENGRGNFPPRFSGLQFPNYSSELNVNALELDDSALYLCASSLTDTGELFFGEGSRLTVL.

The J gene is TRBJ2-3, the V gene TRBV25-1, with D maybe TRBD2 (6 bases). V was trimmed by 6 bases and J by 2 bases, leaving 21 bases between them. Per the germline V gene, CDR1 is MGHDK and CDR2 is SYGVNS. The CDR3 length is 17 residues. Here the CDR3 DNA reads TGTGCCAGCAGAGAGGGTGGTCTGCGGGGCTACACAGATACGCAGTATTTT. Amino acids: CASREGGLRGYTDTQYF.

In DNA, the CDR3 is TGTGCCAGCAGCTACCAGGGGGCGGAGGGCTACACCTTC. Translating it yields CASSYQGAEGYTF. This chain joins TRBV7-6 and TRBJ1-2; 8 bases are shared with TRBD1. J gave up 8 bases and V 4 bases, and 6 bases lay outside the gene matches. CDR3 length: 13 residues. The V gene's germline CDR1 is SGHVS and CDR2 FNYEAQ.

The CDR3 here is CASSPGAGGTEAFF. In DNA, the CDR3 is TGTGCCAGCAGCCCAGGGGCAGGGGGCACTGAAGCTTTCTTT. The chain has TRBV7-9 and TRBJ1-1, with 7 bases identical to TRBD1. This CDR3 region has 14 residues. Germline-derived CDR1 and CDR2 are SEHNR and FQNEAQ (reference sequence). J lost 4 bases, V lost 5 bases, and 7 bases had no gene match.

This chain connects TRBV27 to TRBJ2-1; 11 nucleotides align to TRBD2. From germline, CDR1 is MNHEY and CDR2 SMNVEV (reference sequence). CDR3 size: 21 residues. Losses at the gene ends were 0 bases for V and 0 bases for J; bases not matched to a gene: 13. CDR3 in DNA: TGTGCCAGCAGTTTATCGGGCCCTCTTACTAGCGGGGGCCTCTCCTACAATGAGCAGTTCTTC. Residues: CASSLSGPLTSGGLSYNEQFF.

This clone was recorded once. J is TRBJ2-1 and V is TRBV28, with D possibly matching TRBD1 (6 bases). With 6 bases removed from V and 4 bases from J, the gap between germline ends came to 10 bases. The CDR3 has 13 residues. The V gene's germline CDR1 is MDHEN and CDR2 SYDVKM. This CDR3 reads CASRKQGYNEQFF. The CDR3 DNA sequence: TGTGCCAGCAGGAAACAGGGTTACAATGAGCAGTTCTTC.

The chain recombines TRBV29-1 with TRBJ2-1; maybe TRBD2 (6 bases). This CDR3 is 13 amino acids long. The ends were cut back, 5 bases at V and 6 bases at J, with 14 bases in the middle. Germline V gene sequence: CDR1 SQVTM, CDR2 ANQGSEA. CDR3 coding DNA: TGCAGCGTTAGGCAGGGACTGGTCAATGAGCAGTTCTTC. Protein sequence: CSVRQGLVNEQFF.

This rearrangement joins TRBV27 to TRBJ1-6; TRBD1 is a possible D gene (5 bases). Germline CDR1 MNHEY, CDR2 SMNVEV (reference sequence). The CDR3 has 15 amino acids. V lost 0 bases to trimming and J lost 6 bases, with 9 bases between them. The DNA for the CDR3 is TGTGCCAGCAGTTTATCTCGGGGGGGTAATTCACCCCTCCACTTT. Protein: CASSLSRGGNSPLHF.

The chain carries TRBV30 and TRBJ1-2, with 9 nucleotides matching TRBD1. From germline, CDR1 is GTSNPN and CDR2 SVGIG (reference sequence). V shed 1 base, J shed 5 bases, and the junction held 2 bases outside the gene matches. The CDR3 consists of 13 residues. The CDR3 DNA sequence: TGTGCCTGGAGTGACAGGGGGCGATATGGCTACACCTTC. Translation: CAWSDRGRYGYTF.

This clone was recorded only once. This chain uses TRBV28 with TRBJ1-2; unclear D gene. The CDR3 extends over 13 amino acids. The V gene's germline CDR1 is MDHEN and CDR2 SYDVKM. V was trimmed by 5 bases and J by 4 bases, leaving 11 bases between them. The CDR3 here is CASSLGQGYGYTF. CDR3 nucleotide sequence: TGTGCCAGCAGTCTGGGCCAAGGCTATGGCTACACCTTC.

Of note for this clone: Distinct nucleotide sequences in the sample also encode this CDR3. The chain joins TRBV7-2 to TRBJ1-2; 7 bases align to TRBD1. The CDR3 totals 13 residues. Looked up from germline, CDR1 is SGHTA and CDR2 is FQGNSA. V lost 3 bases, J lost 2 bases, and 0 bases stayed unmatched. Written as DNA, the CDR3 is TGTGCCAGCAGCTTGGGACAGAACTATGGCTACACCTTC. It encodes CASSLGQNYGYTF. The variable domain in full, with the rest retrieved from reference TRBV7-2 and TRBJ1-2, is GAGVSQSPSNKVTEKGKDVELRCDPISGHTALYWYRQSLGQGLEFLIYFQGNSAPDKSGLPSDRFSAERTGGSVSTLTIQRTQQEDSAVYLCASSLGQNYGYTFGSGTRLTVV.

The chain recombines TRBV3-1 (or the pseudogene TRBV3-2) with TRBJ2-3; tentatively, D is TRBD2 (5 bases). Germline V gene lookup returns CDR1 LGHDT and CDR2 YNNKEL (reference sequence). This CDR3 spans 16 amino acids. Trimming took off 0 bases at V and 0 bases at J, with 10 bases between the two ends. The CDR3 here is CASSQEGRLSTDTQYF. The DNA of the CDR3 is TGTGCCAGCAGCCAAGAAGGGAGACTGAGCACAGATACGCAGTATTTT.

The chain joins TRBV5-4 to TRBJ2-3; D might be TRBD2 (5 bases). CDR1 is SGHNT, CDR2 YYREEE, per germline (reference sequence). V gave up 4 bases and J gave up 6 bases, with 12 bases separating them. CDR3 size: 13 residues. CDR3 sequence (DNA): TGTGCCAGCAGCGGGAAGGGAGCGGATACGCAGTATTTT. It codes for CASSGKGADTQYF. The whole variable domain, remainder taken from reference TRBV5-4 and TRBJ2-3, is ETGVTQSPTHLIKTRGQQVTLRCSSQSGHNTVSWYQQALGQGPQFIFQYYREEENGRGNFPPRFSGLQFPNYSSELNVNALELDDSALYLCASSGKGADTQYFGPGTRLTVL.

This rearrangement joins TRBV6-5 to TRBJ1-2; D is unresolved. The ends were cut back, 4 bases at V and 8 bases at J, with 11 bases in the middle. Germline CDR1 MNHEY, CDR2 SVGAGI. The CDR3 spans 12 residues. In DNA, the CDR3 is TGTGCCAGCAGTTCCACCTCTGGAGGCTACACCTTC. Translated, it gives CASSSTSGGYTF.

This clone showed up just once. The chain employs TRBV13 and TRBJ2-7, with D perhaps matching TRBD1 (5 bases). Trimming removed 1 base from V and 4 bases from J, with 20 bases in between. From germline, CDR1 is PRHDT and CDR2 FYEKMQ (reference sequence). The CDR3 is 17 residues long. The CDR3 DNA reads TGTGCCAGCAGCTTAGAGGGATGGCGGACACGCCATTACGAGCAGTACTTC. Amino acids: CASSLEGWRTRHYEQYF.

This chain uses TRBV6-2 or TRBV6-3 with TRBJ1-5, with D perhaps TRBD1 (5 bases). Trimming left V 2 bases short and J 5 bases short, with 16 bases between. Per germline, CDR1 MNHEY and CDR2 SVGEGT. The CDR3 extends over 16 amino acids. CDR3 coding DNA: TGTGCCAGCAGTTACGGGGCCCTAGCGAGGGATCAGCCCCAGCATTTT. Amino acids: CASSYGALARDQPQHF.

V and J are TRBV11-2 and TRBJ1-2; D ambiguous. Germline V gene data show CDR1 as SGHAT and CDR2 as FQNNGV. The V and J ends lost 2 bases and 1 base respectively, with 11 bases between them. The CDR3 totals 15 residues. CDR3 in amino acids: CASSLSPSINYGYTF. CDR3 DNA sequence: TGTGCCAGCAGCTTAAGCCCCAGTATTAACTATGGCTACACCTTC.

The chain combines TRBV4-1 with TRBJ1-1, with no clear D. The CDR3 has 17 amino acids. CDR1 and CDR2 (germline): MGHRA, YSYEKL. V gave up 4 bases and J gave up 4 bases, with 22 bases separating them. In DNA form, the CDR3 reads TGCGCCAGCAGCCTTGGATTCGAACGCCTTGATGGCACTGAAGCTTTCTTT. Translating it yields CASSLGFERLDGTEAFF.

The chain uses TRBV29-1 and TRBJ1-2; 7 bases line up with TRBD1. This CDR3 is built from 14 residues. Losses at the gene ends were 3 bases for V and 3 bases for J; bases not matched to a gene: 7. CDR1 and CDR2 from the germline V gene are SQVTM and ANQGSEA. CDR3 sequence (DNA): TGCAGCGTTGAGGTCATAGGGGGCGACTATGGCTACACCTTC. Protein product: CSVEVIGGDYGYTF. The entire variable domain, with the rest obtained from reference TRBV29-1 and TRBJ1-2, is as follows: SAVISQKPSRDICQRGTSLTIQCQVDSQVTMMFWYRQQPGQSLTLIATANQGSEATYESGFVIDKFPISRPNLTFSTLTVSNMSPEDSSIYLCSVEVIGGDYGYTFGSGTRLTVV.

The chain recombines TRBV7-9 with TRBJ2-7, with a tentative D call TRBD1 (5 bases). CDR3 length: 12 amino acids. Germline assignment: CDR1 SEHNR and CDR2 FQNEAQ (reference sequence). With 5 bases removed from V and 10 bases from J, the gap between germline ends came to 15 bases. The CDR3 spells CASSPWEGVQYF. The DNA of the CDR3 is TGTGCCAGCAGCCCCTGGGAAGGGGTACAGTACTTC.

DNA for the CDR3: TGTGCCAGCAGTCACCCAGGACAGGGGGGCTACACCTTC. Translation: CASSHPGQGGYTF. The gene calls are TRBV6-2 or TRBV6-3 and TRBJ1-2; 9 nucleotides match TRBD1. This CDR3 spans 13 amino acids. V dropped 5 bases and J dropped 8; count of bases not matched to a gene: 6. In germline, CDR1 is MNHEY, CDR2 SVGEGT.

Only one count was recorded for this clone. The CDR3 reads CASSYSSRGGTEAFF. CDR3 in DNA: TGTGCCAGCAGTTACTCGAGTAGAGGGGGCACTGAAGCTTTCTTT. The V call is TRBV6-5, the J call TRBJ1-1; weak D call: TRBD1 (6 bases). The ends were cut back, 0 bases at V and 4 bases at J, with 12 bases in the middle. Germline V lookup: CDR1 MNHEY, CDR2 SVGAGI. The CDR3 spans 15 residues.

CDR3 in amino acids: CASSPYRGALSSYNEQFF. Written as DNA, the CDR3 is TGTGCCAGCAGCCCTTACCGGGGGGCCCTCAGCTCCTACAATGAGCAGTTCTTC. The gene calls are TRBV7-3 and TRBJ2-1, with D maybe TRBD2 (7 bases). Between the trimmed V and J ends, which lost 5 bases and 0 bases, there was a span of 20 bases. The CDR3 has 18 amino acids. Germline lookup yields CDR1 SGHTA and CDR2 FQGTGA.

The V gene is TRBV5-6, the J gene TRBJ1-1; D may be TRBD1 (5 bases). Trimming pared 0 bases from V and 11 bases from J, leaving 11 bases between. Germline V CDR1 and CDR2: SGHDT, YYEEEE. CDR3 size: 12 residues. The chain's CDR3 is CASSLEERGAFF. In nucleotides, the CDR3 is TGTGCCAGCAGCTTGGAAGAGCGGGGGGCTTTCTTT.

The chain joins TRBV2 to TRBJ2-1, with D tentatively TRBD2 (5 bases). The CDR3 is 11 amino acids. The germline CDR1 and CDR2 sequences are SNHLY and FYNNEI. The V and J ends lost 6 bases and 12 bases respectively, with 12 bases between them. The CDR3 here is CASREVDRQFF. The CDR3 DNA follows: TGTGCCAGCAGGGAGGTGGACCGGCAGTTCTTC. Full variable domain (missing parts from reference TRBV2 and TRBJ2-1): EPEVTQTPSHQVTQMGQEVILRCVPISNHLYFYWYRQILGQKVEFLVSFYNNEISEKSEIFDDQFSVERPDGSNFTLKIRSTKLEDSAMYFCASREVDRQFFGPGTRLTVL.

The chain is built from TRBV19 and TRBJ1-1, with D maybe TRBD1 (5 bases). Trimming took off 2 bases at V and 0 bases at J, with 16 bases between the two ends. Germline V gives CDR1 LNHDA, CDR2 SQIVND (reference sequence). This CDR3 has 17 residues. CDR3 in DNA: TGTGCCAGTAGTATATTTGGGCCCCAGGGCCTGAACACTGAAGCTTTCTTT. Translation: CASSIFGPQGLNTEAFF.

The chain employs TRBV6-6 and TRBJ2-2, with 7 bases matching TRBD1. J gave up 6 bases and V 8 bases, and 9 bases lay outside the gene matches. CDR1 MNHNY and CDR2 SVGAGI come from the germline V gene (reference sequence). The CDR3 is 14 amino acids. DNA of the CDR3: TGTGCCAGCCGGGGCTCGCAGGGGGCCGGGGAGCTGTTTTTT. Amino acid sequence: CASRGSQGAGELFF.

The gene calls are TRBV2 and TRBJ2-1; 8 bases align to TRBD1. CDR1 is SNHLY, CDR2 FYNNEI, per germline. The CDR3 totals 18 residues. V was pared by 5 bases and J by 3 bases, with 15 bases of the junction left unmatched. The CDR3 reads CASSSRGQETIFYNEQFF. The DNA for the CDR3 is TGTGCCAGCAGTAGCCGGGGACAGGAGACAATTTTCTACAATGAGCAGTTCTTC.

The chain links TRBV6-5 to TRBJ1-1; D remains unclear. The germline CDR1 and CDR2 sequences are MNHEY and SVGAGI. V lost 5 bases and J lost 2, with 15 bases in between. This CDR3 is 15 amino acids long. In DNA, the CDR3 is TGTGCCAGCAGTCCGAGACTGACCAGAAACACTGAAGCTTTCTTT. Amino acid sequence: CASSPRLTRNTEAFF.